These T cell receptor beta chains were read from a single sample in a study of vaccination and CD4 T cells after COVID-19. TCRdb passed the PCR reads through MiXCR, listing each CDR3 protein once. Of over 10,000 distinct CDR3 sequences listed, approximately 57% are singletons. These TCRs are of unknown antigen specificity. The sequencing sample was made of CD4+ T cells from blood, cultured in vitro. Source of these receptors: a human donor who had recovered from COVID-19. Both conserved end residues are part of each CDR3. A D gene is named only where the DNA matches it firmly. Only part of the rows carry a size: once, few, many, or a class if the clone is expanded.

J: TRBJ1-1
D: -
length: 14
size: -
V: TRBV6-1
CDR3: CASTLWVENTEAFF
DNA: TGTGCCAGCACTTTATGGGTGGAAAACACTGAAGCTTTCTTT

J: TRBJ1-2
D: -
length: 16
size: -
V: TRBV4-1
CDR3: CASSQDRGTGNYGYTF
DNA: TGCGCCAGCAGCCAAGATAGGGGCACAGGGAACTATGGCTACACCTTC

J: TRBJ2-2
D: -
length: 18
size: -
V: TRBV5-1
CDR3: CASSLASGGRANTGELFF
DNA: TGCGCCAGCAGCTTGGCGAGTGGTGGCAGGGCGAACACCGGGGAGCTGTTTTTT

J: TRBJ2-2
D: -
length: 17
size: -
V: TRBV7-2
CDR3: CASSSISGGTYTGELFF
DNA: TGTGCCAGCAGCAGCATATCTGGAGGGACGTACACCGGGGAGCTGTTTTTT

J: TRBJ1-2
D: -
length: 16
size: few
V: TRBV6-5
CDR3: CASSYSTGQGRYGYTF
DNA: TGTGCCAGCAGTTACTCGACGGGGCAGGGAAGGTATGGCTACACCTTC

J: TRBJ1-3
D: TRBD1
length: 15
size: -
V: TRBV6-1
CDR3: CASSSTQGAGNTIYF
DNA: TGTGCCAGCAGCTCCACCCAGGGGGCTGGAAACACCATATATTTT

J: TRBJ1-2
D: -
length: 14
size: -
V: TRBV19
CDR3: CASSTRNPPSGYTF
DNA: TGTGCCAGTAGTACCAGGAACCCTCCGAGCGGCTACACCTTC

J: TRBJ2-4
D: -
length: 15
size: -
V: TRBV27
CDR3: CASSLHGGAKNIQYF
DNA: TGTGCCAGCAGTTTACACGGGGGAGCCAAAAACATTCAGTACTTC

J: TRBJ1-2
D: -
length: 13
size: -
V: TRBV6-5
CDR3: CASSYGGPYGYTF
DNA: TGTGCCAGCAGTTACGGGGGGCCCTATGGCTACACCTTC

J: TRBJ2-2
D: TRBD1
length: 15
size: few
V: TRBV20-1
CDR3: CSAPGTGGNTGELFF
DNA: TGCAGTGCGCCCGGGACAGGGGGGAACACCGGGGAGCTGTTTTTT

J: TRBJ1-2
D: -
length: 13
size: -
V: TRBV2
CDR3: CASSHDANYGYTF
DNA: TGTGCCAGCAGTCACGACGCTAACTATGGCTACACCTTC

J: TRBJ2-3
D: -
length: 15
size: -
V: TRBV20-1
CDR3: CSAREARPATDTQYF
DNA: TGCAGTGCTAGAGAGGCCAGGCCGGCCACAGATACGCAGTATTTT

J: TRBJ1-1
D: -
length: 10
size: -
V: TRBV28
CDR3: CASSLREAFF
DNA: TGTGCCAGCAGCTTGAGAGAAGCTTTCTTT

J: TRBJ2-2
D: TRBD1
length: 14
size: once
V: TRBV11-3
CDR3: CASIQGVNTGELFF
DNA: TGTGCCAGCATACAGGGGGTTAACACCGGGGAGCTGTTTTTT

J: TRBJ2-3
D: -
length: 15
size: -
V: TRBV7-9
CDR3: CASSFRASLTDTQYF
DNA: TGTGCCAGCAGCTTCCGAGCTAGTTTGACAGATACGCAGTATTTT

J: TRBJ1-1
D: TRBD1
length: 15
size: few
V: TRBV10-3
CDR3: CAISGGTGLNTEAFF
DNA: TGTGCCATCAGTGGGGGGACAGGCCTAAACACTGAAGCTTTCTTT

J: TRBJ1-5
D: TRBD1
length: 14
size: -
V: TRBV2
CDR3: CASTLGQGHQPQHF
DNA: TGTGCCAGCACCCTGGGACAGGGCCACCAGCCCCAGCATTTT

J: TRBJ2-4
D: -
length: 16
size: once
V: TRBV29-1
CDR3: CSVGPGQPRAKNIQYF
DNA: TGCAGCGTTGGGCCCGGGCAGCCGCGGGCCAAAAACATTCAGTACTTC

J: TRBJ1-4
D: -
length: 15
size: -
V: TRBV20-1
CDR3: CSARDQGRAYEKLFF
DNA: TGCAGTGCTAGAGATCAAGGCAGGGCATATGAAAAACTGTTTTTT

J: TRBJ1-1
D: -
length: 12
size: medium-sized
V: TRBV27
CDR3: CASSFAFGIAFF
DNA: TGTGCCAGCAGTTTCGCCTTCGGAATAGCTTTCTTT

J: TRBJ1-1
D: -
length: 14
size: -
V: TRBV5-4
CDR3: CASTREGGGTEAFF
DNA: TGTGCCAGCACCAGAGAGGGAGGGGGCACTGAAGCTTTCTTT